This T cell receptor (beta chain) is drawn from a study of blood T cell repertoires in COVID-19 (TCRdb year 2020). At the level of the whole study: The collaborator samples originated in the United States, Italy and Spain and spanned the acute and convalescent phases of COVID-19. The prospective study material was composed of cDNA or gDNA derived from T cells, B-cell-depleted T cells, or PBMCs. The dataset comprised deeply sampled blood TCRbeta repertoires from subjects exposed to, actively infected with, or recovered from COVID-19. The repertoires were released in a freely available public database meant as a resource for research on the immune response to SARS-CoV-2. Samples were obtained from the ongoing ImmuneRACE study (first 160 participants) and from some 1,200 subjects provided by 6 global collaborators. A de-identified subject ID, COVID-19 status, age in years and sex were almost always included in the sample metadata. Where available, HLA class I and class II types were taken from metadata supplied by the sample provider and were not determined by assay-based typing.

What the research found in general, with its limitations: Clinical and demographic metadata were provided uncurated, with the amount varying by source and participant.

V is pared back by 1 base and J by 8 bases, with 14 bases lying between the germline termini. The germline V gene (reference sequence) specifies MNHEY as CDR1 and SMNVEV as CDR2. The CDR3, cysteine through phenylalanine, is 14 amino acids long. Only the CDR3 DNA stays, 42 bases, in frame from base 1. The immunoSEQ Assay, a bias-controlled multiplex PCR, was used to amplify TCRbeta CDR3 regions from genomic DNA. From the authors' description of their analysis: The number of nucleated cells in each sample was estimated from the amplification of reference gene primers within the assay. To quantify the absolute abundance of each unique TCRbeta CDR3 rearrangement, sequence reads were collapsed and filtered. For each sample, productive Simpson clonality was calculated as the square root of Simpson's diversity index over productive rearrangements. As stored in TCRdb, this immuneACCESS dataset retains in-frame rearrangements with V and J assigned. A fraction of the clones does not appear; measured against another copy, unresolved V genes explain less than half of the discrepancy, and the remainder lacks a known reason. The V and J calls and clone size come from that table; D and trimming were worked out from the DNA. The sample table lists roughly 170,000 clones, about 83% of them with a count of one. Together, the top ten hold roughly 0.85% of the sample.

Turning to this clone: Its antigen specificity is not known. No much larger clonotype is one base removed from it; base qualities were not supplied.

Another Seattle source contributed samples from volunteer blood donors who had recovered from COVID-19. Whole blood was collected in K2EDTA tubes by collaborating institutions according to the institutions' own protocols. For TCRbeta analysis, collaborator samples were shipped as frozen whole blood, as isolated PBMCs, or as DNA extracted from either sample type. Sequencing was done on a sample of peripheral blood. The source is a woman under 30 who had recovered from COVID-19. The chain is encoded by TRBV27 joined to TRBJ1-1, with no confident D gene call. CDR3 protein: CASSLYTGSGEAFF. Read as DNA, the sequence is TGTGCCAGCAGTTTATATACCGGTTCAGGCGAAGCTTTCTTT.